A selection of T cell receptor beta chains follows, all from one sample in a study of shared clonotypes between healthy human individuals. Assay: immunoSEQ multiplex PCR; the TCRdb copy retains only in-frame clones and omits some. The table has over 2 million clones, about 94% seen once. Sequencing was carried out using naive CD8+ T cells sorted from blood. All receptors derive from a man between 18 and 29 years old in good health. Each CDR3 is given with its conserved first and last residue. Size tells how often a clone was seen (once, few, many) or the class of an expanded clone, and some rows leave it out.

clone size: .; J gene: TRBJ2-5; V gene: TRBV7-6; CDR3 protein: CASSLETVVYQETQYF
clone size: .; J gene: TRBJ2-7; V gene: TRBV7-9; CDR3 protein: CASSFPSGTPSSYEQYF
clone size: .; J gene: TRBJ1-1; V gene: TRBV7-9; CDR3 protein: CASSRTGNTEAFF
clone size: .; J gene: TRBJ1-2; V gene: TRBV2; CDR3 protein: CASSGQGAGGYTF
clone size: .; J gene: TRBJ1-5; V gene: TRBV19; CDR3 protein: CASSIMGGGNQPQHF
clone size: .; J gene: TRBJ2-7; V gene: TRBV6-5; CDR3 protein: CASSYAHEQYF
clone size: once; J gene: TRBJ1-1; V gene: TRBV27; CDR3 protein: CASSLRGGTVEAFF
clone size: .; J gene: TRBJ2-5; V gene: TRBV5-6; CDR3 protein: CASSSDSRALGTQYF
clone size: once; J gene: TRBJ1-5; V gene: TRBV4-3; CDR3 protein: CASSQDTGEPFYNQPQHF
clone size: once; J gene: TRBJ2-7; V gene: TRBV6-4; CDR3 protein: CASSTGTSGAEQYF
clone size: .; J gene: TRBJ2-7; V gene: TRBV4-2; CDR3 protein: CASSQETGTLTYEQYF
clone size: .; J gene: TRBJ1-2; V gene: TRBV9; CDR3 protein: CASSVGGSSNYGYTF
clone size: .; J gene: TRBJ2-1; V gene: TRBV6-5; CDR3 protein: CASSYSYFNEQFF
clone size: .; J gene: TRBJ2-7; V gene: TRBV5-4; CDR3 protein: CASSLGQGGSYEQYF
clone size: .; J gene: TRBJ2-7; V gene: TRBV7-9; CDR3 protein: CASSSQISYEQYF
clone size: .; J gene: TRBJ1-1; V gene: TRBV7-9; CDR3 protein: CASSLVGQGANTEAFF
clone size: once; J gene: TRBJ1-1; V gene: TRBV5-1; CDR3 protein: CASSLEDSTMNTEAFF
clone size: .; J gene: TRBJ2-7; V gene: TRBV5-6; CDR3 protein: CASSPMSREGTYEQYF
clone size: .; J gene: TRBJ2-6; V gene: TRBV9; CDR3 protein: CASSGVASGANVLTF